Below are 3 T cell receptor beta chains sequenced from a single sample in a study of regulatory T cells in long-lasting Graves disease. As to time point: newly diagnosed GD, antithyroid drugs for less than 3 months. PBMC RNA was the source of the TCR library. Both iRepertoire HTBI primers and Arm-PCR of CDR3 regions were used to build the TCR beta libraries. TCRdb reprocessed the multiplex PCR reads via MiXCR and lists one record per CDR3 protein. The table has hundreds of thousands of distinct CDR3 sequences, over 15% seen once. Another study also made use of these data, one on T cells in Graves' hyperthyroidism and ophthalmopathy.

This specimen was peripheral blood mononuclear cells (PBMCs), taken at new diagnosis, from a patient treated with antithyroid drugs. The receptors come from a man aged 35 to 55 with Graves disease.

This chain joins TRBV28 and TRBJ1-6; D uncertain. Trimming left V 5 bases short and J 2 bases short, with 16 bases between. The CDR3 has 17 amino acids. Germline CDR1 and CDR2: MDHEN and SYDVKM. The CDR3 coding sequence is TGTGCCAGCAGTCCGCGGGCACCCGGGGCCTATAATTCACCCCTCCACTTT. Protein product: CASSPRAPGAYNSPLHF.

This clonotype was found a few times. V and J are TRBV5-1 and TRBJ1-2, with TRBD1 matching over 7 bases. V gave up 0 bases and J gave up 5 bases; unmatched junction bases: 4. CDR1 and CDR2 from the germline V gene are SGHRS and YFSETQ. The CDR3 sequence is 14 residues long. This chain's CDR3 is CASSLVQGTYGYTF. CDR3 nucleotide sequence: TGCGCCAGCAGCTTGGTACAGGGGACATATGGCTACACCTTC.

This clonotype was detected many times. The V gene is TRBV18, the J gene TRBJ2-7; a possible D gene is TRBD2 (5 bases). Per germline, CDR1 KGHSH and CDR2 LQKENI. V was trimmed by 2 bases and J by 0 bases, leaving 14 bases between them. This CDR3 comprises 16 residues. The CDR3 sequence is CASSPGVRASSYEQYF. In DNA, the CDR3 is TGTGCCAGCTCACCAGGTGTGAGGGCGAGCTCCTACGAGCAGTACTTC.